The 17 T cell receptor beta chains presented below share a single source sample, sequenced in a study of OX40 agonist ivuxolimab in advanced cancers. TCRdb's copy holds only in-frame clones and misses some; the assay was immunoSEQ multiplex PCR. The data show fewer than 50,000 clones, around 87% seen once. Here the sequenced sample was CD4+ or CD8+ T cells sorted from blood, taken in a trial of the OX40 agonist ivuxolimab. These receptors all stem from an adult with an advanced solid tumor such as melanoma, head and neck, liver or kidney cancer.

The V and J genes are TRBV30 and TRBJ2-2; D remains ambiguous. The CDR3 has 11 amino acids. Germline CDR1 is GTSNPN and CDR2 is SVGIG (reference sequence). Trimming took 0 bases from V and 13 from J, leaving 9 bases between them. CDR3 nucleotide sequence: TGTGCCTGGAGTGTTAGGACCCCGCTGTTTTTT. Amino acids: CAWSVRTPLFF.

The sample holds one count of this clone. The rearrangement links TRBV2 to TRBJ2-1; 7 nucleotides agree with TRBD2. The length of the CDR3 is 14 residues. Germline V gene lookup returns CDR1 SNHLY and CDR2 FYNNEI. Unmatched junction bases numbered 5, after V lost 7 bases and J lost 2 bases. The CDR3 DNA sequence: TGTGCCAGCATGGGGGGGGGACCCTACAATGAGCAGTTCTTC. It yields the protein CASMGGGPYNEQFF.

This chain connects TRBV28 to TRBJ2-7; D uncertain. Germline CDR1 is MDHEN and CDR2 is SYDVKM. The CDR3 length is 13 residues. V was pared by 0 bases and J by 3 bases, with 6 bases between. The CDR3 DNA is TGTGCCAGCAGTTTATGGTCCGTCTACGAGCAGTACTTC. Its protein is CASSLWSVYEQYF.

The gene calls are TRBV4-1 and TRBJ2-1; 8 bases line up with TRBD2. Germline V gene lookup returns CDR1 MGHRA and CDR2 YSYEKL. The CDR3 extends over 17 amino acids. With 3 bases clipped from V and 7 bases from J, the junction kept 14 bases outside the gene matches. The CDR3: CASSHLIAGIIRNEQFF. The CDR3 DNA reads TGCGCCAGCAGCCACCTCATAGCGGGAATAATTAGGAATGAGCAGTTCTTC.

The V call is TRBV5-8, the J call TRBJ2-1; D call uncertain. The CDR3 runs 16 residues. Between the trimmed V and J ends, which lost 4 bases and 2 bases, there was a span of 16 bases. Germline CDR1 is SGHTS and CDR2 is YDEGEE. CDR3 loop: CASSSPRYSPYNEQFF. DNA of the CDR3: TGTGCCAGCAGCAGCCCCAGGTACTCCCCCTACAATGAGCAGTTCTTC.

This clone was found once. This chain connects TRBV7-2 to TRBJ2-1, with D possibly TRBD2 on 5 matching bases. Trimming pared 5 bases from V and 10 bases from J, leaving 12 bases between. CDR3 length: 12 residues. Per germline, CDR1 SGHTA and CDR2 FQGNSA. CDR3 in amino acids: CASSPDLPEQFF. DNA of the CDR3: TGTGCCAGCAGCCCGGACTTGCCCGAGCAGTTCTTC.

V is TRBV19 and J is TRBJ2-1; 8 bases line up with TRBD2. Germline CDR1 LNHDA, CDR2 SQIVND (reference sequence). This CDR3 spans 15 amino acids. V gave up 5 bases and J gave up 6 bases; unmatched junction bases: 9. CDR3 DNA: TGTGCCAGTAGTCGCGTACCGACTAGCGTCAATGAGCAGTTCTTC. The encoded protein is CASSRVPTSVNEQFF.

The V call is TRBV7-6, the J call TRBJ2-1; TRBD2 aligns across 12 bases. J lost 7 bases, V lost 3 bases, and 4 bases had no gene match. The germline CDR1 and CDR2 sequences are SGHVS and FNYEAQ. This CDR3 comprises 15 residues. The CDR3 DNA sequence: TGTGCCAGCAGCTTGTGGACTAGCGGGGAGAATGAGCAGTTCTTC. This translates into CASSLWTSGENEQFF. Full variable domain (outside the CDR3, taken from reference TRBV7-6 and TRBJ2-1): GAGVSQSPRYKVTKRGQDVALRCDPISGHVSLYWYRQALGQGPEFLTYFNYEAQQDKSGLPNDRFSAERPEGSISTLTIQRTEQRDSAMYRCASSLWTSGENEQFFGPGTRLTVL.

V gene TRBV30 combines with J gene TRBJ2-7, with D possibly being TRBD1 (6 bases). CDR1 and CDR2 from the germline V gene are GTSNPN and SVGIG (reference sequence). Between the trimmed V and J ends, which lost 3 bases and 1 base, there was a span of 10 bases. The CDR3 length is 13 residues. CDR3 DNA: TGTGCCTGGAGGCCACAGGGATCCTACGAGCAGTACTTC. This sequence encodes CAWRPQGSYEQYF.

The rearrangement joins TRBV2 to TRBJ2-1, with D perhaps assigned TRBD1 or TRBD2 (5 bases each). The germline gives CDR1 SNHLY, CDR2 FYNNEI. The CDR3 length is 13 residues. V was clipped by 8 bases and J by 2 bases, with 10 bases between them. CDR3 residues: CASFGATYNEQFF. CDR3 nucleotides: TGTGCCAGCTTCGGGGCGACCTACAATGAGCAGTTCTTC.

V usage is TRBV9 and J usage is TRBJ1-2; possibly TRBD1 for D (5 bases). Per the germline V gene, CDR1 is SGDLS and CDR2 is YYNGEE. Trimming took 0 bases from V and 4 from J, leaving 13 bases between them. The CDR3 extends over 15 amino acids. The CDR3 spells CASSVGGGQGYGYTF. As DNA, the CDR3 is TGTGCCAGCAGCGTAGGGGGTGGGCAGGGCTATGGCTACACCTTC.

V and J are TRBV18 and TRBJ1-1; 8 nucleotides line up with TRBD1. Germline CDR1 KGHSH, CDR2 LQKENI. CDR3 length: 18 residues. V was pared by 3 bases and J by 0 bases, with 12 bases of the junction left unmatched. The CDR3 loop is CASSPFPPRGRMNTEAFF. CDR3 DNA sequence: TGTGCCAGCTCACCTTTCCCCCCCAGGGGGCGAATGAACACTGAAGCTTTCTTT.

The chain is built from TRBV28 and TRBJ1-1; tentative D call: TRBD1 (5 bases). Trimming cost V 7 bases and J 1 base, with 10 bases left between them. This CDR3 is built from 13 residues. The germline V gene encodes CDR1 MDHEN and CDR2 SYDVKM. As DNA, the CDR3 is TGTGCCAGCAAAGGGGTGGGGAACACTGAAGCTTTCTTT. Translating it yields CASKGVGNTEAFF.

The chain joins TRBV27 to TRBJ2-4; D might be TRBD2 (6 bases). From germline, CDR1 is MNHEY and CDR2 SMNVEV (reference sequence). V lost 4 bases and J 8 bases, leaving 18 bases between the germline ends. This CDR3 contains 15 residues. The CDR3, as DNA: TGTGCCAGCAGTTCCTACGACGGGGGACGGGACATTCAGTACTTC. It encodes CASSSYDGGRDIQYF.

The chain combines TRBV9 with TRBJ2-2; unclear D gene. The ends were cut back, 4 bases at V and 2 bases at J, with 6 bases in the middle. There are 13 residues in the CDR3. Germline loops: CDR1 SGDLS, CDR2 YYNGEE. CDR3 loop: CASSHDNTGELFF. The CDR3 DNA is TGTGCCAGCAGCCATGATAACACCGGGGAGCTGTTTTTT.

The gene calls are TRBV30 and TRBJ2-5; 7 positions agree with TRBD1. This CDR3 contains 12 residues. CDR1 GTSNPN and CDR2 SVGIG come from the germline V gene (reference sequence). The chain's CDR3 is CASHRGGETQYF. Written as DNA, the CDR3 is TGTGCTAGCCACAGGGGCGGGGAGACCCAGTACTTC.

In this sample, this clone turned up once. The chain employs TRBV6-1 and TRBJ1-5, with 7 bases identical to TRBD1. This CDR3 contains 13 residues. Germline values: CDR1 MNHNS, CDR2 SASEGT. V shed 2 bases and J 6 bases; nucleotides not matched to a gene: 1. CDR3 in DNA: TGTGCCAGCAGTGAACGGGACAGTCAGCCCCAGCATTTT. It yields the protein CASSERDSQPQHF.